These 29 T cell receptor beta chains came from one sample sequenced in a study of T cell repertoires in cytomegalovirus infection. Each CDR3 protein is one row after TCRdb ran MiXCR on the reads. This repertoire shows approximately 170,000 distinct CDR3 sequences, more than 15% found once; its top ten account for around a sixth. Source material: CD8+ T cells from PBMCs. These TCRs come from a human donor in good health (CMV status not recorded). Some clones in this sample may be carry-over from other donors' samples.

This clonotype was counted between two and nine times. The chain is built from TRBV11-2 and TRBJ1-3; D is unclear. The germline CDR1 and CDR2 sequences are SGHAT and FQNNGV. The CDR3 is 15 amino acids. Trimming pared 2 bases from V and 0 bases from J, leaving 8 bases between. This chain's CDR3 is CASSLSLSSGNTIYF. The CDR3 DNA is TGTGCCAGCAGCTTAAGCCTGTCCTCTGGAAACACCATATATTTT.

This clonotype was detected a few times. The rearrangement joins TRBV28 to TRBJ2-7, with D unresolved. This CDR3 region has 15 residues. V lost 0 bases and J lost 7, with 16 bases in between. From germline, CDR1 is MDHEN and CDR2 SYDVKM. CDR3 sequence (DNA): TGTGCCAGCAGTTTATGGACCATTACTACGGGTGAGCAGTACTTC. It yields the protein CASSLWTITTGEQYF.

This clonotype was found a few times. The rearrangement uses TRBV29-1 and TRBJ2-1; D is perhaps TRBD1 (5 bases). Germline V CDR1 and CDR2: SQVTM, ANQGSEA. The CDR3 covers 11 residues. The ends were cut back, 6 bases at V and 10 bases at J, with 13 bases in the middle. The DNA for the CDR3 is TGCAGCGTCGAACCTAGGACAGAGCAGTTCTTC. Its protein is CSVEPRTEQFF.

The CDR3, as DNA: TGTGCCAGCAGTTTGGGTCTTCGTGATTCACCCCTCCACTTT. The encoded protein is CASSLGLRDSPLHF. The V call is TRBV28, the J call TRBJ1-6; unclear D gene. CDR3 length equals 14 residues. The V gene lost 3 bases and the J gene lost 8 bases, with 11 bases spanning the gap. The germline gives CDR1 MDHEN, CDR2 SYDVKM.

There are a few counts of this clonotype. The chain carries TRBV7-4 and TRBJ2-7; the match to TRBD1 covers 7 bases. Germline V gene sequence: CDR1 SGHVT, CDR2 SQSDAQ. V lost 3 bases, J lost 3 bases, and 2 bases stayed unmatched. The CDR3 is 13 amino acids. CDR3 nucleotide sequence: TGTGCCAGCAGCTTGACAGGGAACTACGAGCAGTACTTC. Translated, it gives CASSLTGNYEQYF. The complete variable domain, with remaining parts taken from reference TRBV7-4 and TRBJ2-7, reads GAGVSQSPRYKVAKRGRDVALRCDSISGHVTLYWYRQTLGQGSEVLTYSQSDAQRDKSGRPSGRFSAERPERSVSTLKIQRTEQGDSAVYLCASSLTGNYEQYFGPGTRLTVT.

The rearrangement joins TRBV7-6 to TRBJ2-5; possibly TRBD1 or TRBD2 for D (5 bases each). V was trimmed by 1 base and J by 7 bases, leaving 7 bases between them. CDR3 size: 12 residues. Germline assignment: CDR1 SGHVS and CDR2 FNYEAQ. The DNA for the CDR3 is TGTGCCAGCAGCTTAGGGGACGGGACCCAGTACTTC. Encoded protein: CASSLGDGTQYF.

This clonotype was found a few times. V gene TRBV10-3 combines with J gene TRBJ1-1; D not certain. Germline CDR1 and CDR2: ENHRY and SYGVKD. V dropped 0 bases and J dropped 0 bases, with 29 bases sitting between them. The CDR3 extends over 22 amino acids. In DNA, the CDR3 is TGTGCCATCAGTGAGTCGGTCGGAGGTGGCCTTACAGAGATAAAGATGAACACTGAAGCTTTCTTT. The encoded protein is CAISESVGGGLTEIKMNTEAFF.

A few counts support this clonotype. The chain combines TRBV7-2 with TRBJ2-1, with TRBD2 matching over 11 bases. V dropped 5 bases and J dropped 7; count of bases not matched to a gene: 7. Germline loops: CDR1 SGHTA, CDR2 FQGNSA. This CDR3 has 15 residues. The CDR3 sequence: CASSHGTSGGNEQFF. CDR3 coding DNA: TGTGCCAGCAGCCACGGGACTAGCGGTGGAAATGAGCAGTTCTTC.

This chain uses TRBV14 with TRBJ2-2, with TRBD1 as a possible D gene (5 bases). V lost 1 base, J lost 8 bases, and 14 bases lay in between. Germline-derived CDR1 and CDR2 are SGHDN and FVKESK. This CDR3 is built from 15 residues. CDR3 sequence (DNA): TGTGCCAGCAGCCAAGTGCCAGGGCCCAGTGGGGAGCTGTTTTTT. Its protein product is CASSQVPGPSGELFF.

The chain carries TRBV28 and TRBJ2-1; D is possibly TRBD2 (5 bases). CDR1 MDHEN and CDR2 SYDVKM come from the germline V gene. The CDR3 extends over 16 amino acids. V lost 8 bases and J 4 bases, leaving 21 bases between the germline ends. The CDR3 region has the DNA TGTGCCAGCCCCCCACCTGGGCAGCCGGGATACAATGAGCAGTTCTTC. Amino acid sequence: CASPPPGQPGYNEQFF.

This clonotype came up a few times. The chain uses TRBV12-3 or TRBV12-4 and TRBJ2-1, with no clear D. The V and J ends lost 4 bases and 10 bases respectively, with 8 bases between them. The CDR3 runs 11 residues. This chain's CDR3 is CASSSIIEQFF. The CDR3 region has the DNA TGTGCCAGCAGTTCCATTATCGAGCAGTTCTTC.

The gene calls are TRBV7-2 and TRBJ1-4; 8 bases line up with TRBD1. The CDR3 has 11 amino acids. CDR1 and CDR2 from the germline V gene are SGHTA and FQGNSA. J lost 12 bases, V lost 5 bases, and 2 bases had no gene match. For the CDR3, the DNA is TGTGCCAGCAGCCAGGGGGCGGAACTGTTTTTT. The encoded protein is CASSQGAELFF.

This clonotype was observed a handful of times. This chain joins TRBV11-2 and TRBJ2-3, with D uncertain. The CDR3 has 15 amino acids. Germline-derived CDR1 and CDR2 are SGHAT and FQNNGV. V lost 0 bases, J lost 6 bases, and 13 bases lay in between. CDR3 in amino acids: CASSLDGALVDTQYF. CDR3 in DNA: TGTGCCAGCAGCTTAGATGGTGCCTTAGTGGATACGCAGTATTTT.

This clonotype occurred a few times. This chain uses TRBV10-3 with TRBJ2-1, with 10 bases aligning to TRBD1. This CDR3 has 19 residues. Unmatched junction bases numbered 14, after V lost 6 bases and J lost 0 bases. Germline CDR1 and CDR2: ENHRY and SYGVKD. Written as DNA, the CDR3 is TGTGCCATCAGCGAACCGGGACAGGGGTTACCGAGCTCCTACAATGAGCAGTTCTTC. It codes for CAISEPGQGLPSSYNEQFF.

This chain uses TRBV10-1 with TRBJ2-1, with 7 bases matching TRBD1. The germline CDR1 and CDR2 sequences are WNHNN and SYGVQD (reference sequence). Trimming took 2 bases from V and 6 from J; bases not matched to a gene: 10. The length of the CDR3 is 16 residues. In DNA, the CDR3 is TGCGCCAGCAGTGAGGCCCTGACAGGGCTGCTCAATGAGCAGTTCTTC. Its protein product is CASSEALTGLLNEQFF.

This clonotype came up many times. The rearrangement uses TRBV7-2 and TRBJ2-5; perhaps TRBD1 as D (6 bases). The germline V gene has CDR1 SGHTA and CDR2 FQGNSA. This CDR3 has 16 amino acids. With 5 bases removed from V and 2 bases from J, the gap between germline ends came to 18 bases. CDR3 in amino acids: CASSPYPTRGQETQYF. DNA of the CDR3: TGTGCCAGCAGCCCCTATCCGACAAGGGGGCAAGAGACCCAGTACTTC.

Sample share makes this clonotype medium-sized. This chain's CDR3 is CASSLGQGKYF. The CDR3 DNA follows: TGTGCCAGCAGCCTCGGACAGGGGAAGTACTTC. The chain links TRBV7-9 to TRBJ2-7; TRBD1 matches at 9 bases. The J segment lost 11 bases and the V segment lost 5 bases, leaving 4 bases of the junction unmatched. The germline CDR1 and CDR2 sequences are SEHNR and FQNEAQ (reference sequence). The CDR3 length is 11 residues.

This clonotype was counted a few times. V usage is TRBV18 and J usage is TRBJ1-1; no clear D gene. The V gene's germline CDR1 is KGHSH and CDR2 LQKENI. Trimming cost V 3 bases and J 1 base, with 6 bases left between them. CDR3 length: 13 amino acids. For the CDR3, the DNA is TGTGCCAGCTCACCCGGTAAGAACACTGAAGCTTTCTTT. Its translation: CASSPGKNTEAFF.

The chain carries TRBV12-3 or TRBV12-4 and TRBJ2-1; 7 bases map to TRBD2. V gave up 3 bases and J gave up 6 bases; unmatched junction bases: 2. The CDR3 is 13 amino acids. The CDR3 coding sequence is TGTGCCAGCAGTTTCGGACTAGGCAATGAGCAGTTCTTC. Amino acids: CASSFGLGNEQFF.

This clonotype has just a few counts. V usage is TRBV12-5 and J usage is TRBJ2-2, with D possibly being TRBD2 (5 bases). This CDR3 has 16 residues. Germline assignment: CDR1 LGHNT and CDR2 FRNRAP. Trimming shortened V by 1 base and J by 9 bases, and 18 bases separated the two germline ends. The CDR3 DNA reads TGTGCTAGTGGTTTGGGTTTAACTAGTTTCGGTAGGGAGCTGTTTTTT. This encodes CASGLGLTSFGRELFF.

The chain uses TRBV2 and TRBJ2-7, with D possibly TRBD2 on 5 matching bases. The CDR3 sequence is 14 residues long. V was pared by 4 bases and J by 1 base, with 11 bases between. The germline CDR1 and CDR2 sequences are SNHLY and FYNNEI. CDR3 residues: CASSGKTKSYEQYF. Written as DNA, the CDR3 is TGTGCCAGCAGTGGCAAGACTAAGTCCTACGAGCAGTACTTC.

V usage is TRBV7-2 and J usage is TRBJ2-7; TRBD1 is a possible D gene (6 bases). Germline-derived CDR1 and CDR2 are SGHTA and FQGNSA. The CDR3 spans 13 residues. The ends were cut back, 4 bases at V and 2 bases at J, with 9 bases in the middle. The CDR3 DNA follows: TGTGCCAGCAGCTCGACAGGCGCCTACGAGCAGTACTTC. Protein product: CASSSTGAYEQYF.

V is TRBV27 and J is TRBJ2-5; 7 nucleotides line up with TRBD1. Per germline, CDR1 MNHEY and CDR2 SMNVEV (reference sequence). V trimming: 4 bases; J trimming: 2 bases; junction bases outside the gene matches: 4. This CDR3 is built from 14 residues. The CDR3 loop reads CASSSDRTQETQYF. CDR3 bases: TGTGCCAGCAGTTCGGACAGGACGCAAGAGACCCAGTACTTC.

The V call is TRBV7-6, the J call TRBJ2-5; no definite D call. The germline V and J ends were trimmed by 5 bases and 3 bases, with 13 bases remaining between them. The CDR3 is 14 amino acids. The germline gives CDR1 SGHVS, CDR2 FNYEAQ. DNA for the CDR3: TGTGCCAGCAGCACCCGGGCCCCAGAAGAGACCCAGTACTTC. This sequence encodes CASSTRAPEETQYF.

In this sample, this clonotype turned up a few times. The chain couples TRBV6-5 to TRBJ2-7; 10 bases agree with TRBD2. With V trimmed by 0 bases and J by 5 bases, 4 bases remained unmatched. CDR3 length equals 15 residues. From germline, CDR1 is MNHEY and CDR2 SVGAGI. The DNA for the CDR3 is TGTGCCAGCAGTTACTCGGAAGCGGGAGGGCACGAGCAGTACTTC. Translation gives CASSYSEAGGHEQYF.

The chain links TRBV4-1 to TRBJ1-5; D unclear. CDR1 and CDR2 (germline): MGHRA, YSYEKL. With 0 bases removed from V and 9 bases from J, the gap between germline ends came to 15 bases. The CDR3 loop spans 15 amino acids. CDR3 bases: TGCGCCAGCAGCCAAGATGGACCTCCGGGGAGGCCCCAGCATTTT. Protein: CASSQDGPPGRPQHF.

This clonotype has ten or more counts. This chain links TRBV7-2 with TRBJ2-5; 13 bases align to TRBD2. This CDR3 is 16 amino acids long. J was trimmed by 5 bases and V by 4 bases; bases with no gene match: 7. CDR1 is SGHTA and CDR2 is FQGNSA in the germline V gene. The CDR3: CASSWTSGGIEETQYF. In DNA form, the CDR3 reads TGTGCCAGCAGCTGGACTAGCGGGGGCATTGAGGAGACCCAGTACTTC. Together with reference TRBV7-2 and TRBJ2-5, the CDR3 gives the full variable domain: GAGVSQSPSNKVTEKGKDVELRCDPISGHTALYWYRQSLGQGLEFLIYFQGNSAPDKSGLPSDRFSAERTGGSVSTLTIQRTQQEDSAVYLCASSWTSGGIEETQYFGPGTRLLVL.

The CDR3, as DNA: TGCGCCAGCAGCTTGTCGCCGGGGACTAGCGGCCCCCTTCCCTACGAGCAGTACTTC. Its translation: CASSLSPGTSGPLPYEQYF. The gene calls are TRBV5-1 and TRBJ2-7; 11 nucleotides line up with TRBD2. Unmatched junction bases numbered 14, after V lost 1 base and J lost 2 bases. The germline CDR1 and CDR2 sequences are SGHRS and YFSETQ. The CDR3 covers 19 residues.

V gene TRBV7-4 combines with J gene TRBJ2-7, with no clear D. Trimming removed 4 bases from V and 3 bases from J, with 4 bases in between. CDR3 size: 11 residues. The germline V gene has CDR1 SGHVT and CDR2 SQSDAQ. CDR3 DNA: TGTGCCAGCAGCTCGTTCTACGAGCAGTACTTC. Encoded protein: CASSSFYEQYF.